This T cell receptor beta chain was captured by sequencing in a study of Tregs in tolerant kidney transplant recipients. General study results and limits: Expanding Tregs on activated donor B cells appeared to best identify donor-specific TCRbeta clones. Validation in larger populations is needed because few patients were studied. This study did not directly address biological reproducibility.

Regarding this clone: Its antigen is currently unknown.

The CDR3 is 16 residues long. J was trimmed by 4 bases and V by 4 bases; bases with no gene match: 10. Germline loops: CDR1 SGHRS, CDR2 YFSETQ. Unstimulated regulatory T cells (CD4+CD25+CD127-), CD4+CD25- non-regulatory cells, CD4 and CD8 cells were FACS-sorted from thawed PBMCs. The protocol was immunoSEQ multiplex PCR, while the TCRdb copy is restricted to in-frame clones and leaves out a portion. This table has about 240,000 clones, more than 65% appearing once. The TCR was taken from a human donor in good health. This chain uses TRBV5-1 with TRBJ1-4, with 7 bases aligning to TRBD1. Sequenced material: CD4+ T cells from blood. CDR3 nucleotides: TGCGCCAGCAGCGAATCATTGACAGGGTATAATGAAAAACTGTTTTTT. It codes for CASSESLTGYNEKLFF.